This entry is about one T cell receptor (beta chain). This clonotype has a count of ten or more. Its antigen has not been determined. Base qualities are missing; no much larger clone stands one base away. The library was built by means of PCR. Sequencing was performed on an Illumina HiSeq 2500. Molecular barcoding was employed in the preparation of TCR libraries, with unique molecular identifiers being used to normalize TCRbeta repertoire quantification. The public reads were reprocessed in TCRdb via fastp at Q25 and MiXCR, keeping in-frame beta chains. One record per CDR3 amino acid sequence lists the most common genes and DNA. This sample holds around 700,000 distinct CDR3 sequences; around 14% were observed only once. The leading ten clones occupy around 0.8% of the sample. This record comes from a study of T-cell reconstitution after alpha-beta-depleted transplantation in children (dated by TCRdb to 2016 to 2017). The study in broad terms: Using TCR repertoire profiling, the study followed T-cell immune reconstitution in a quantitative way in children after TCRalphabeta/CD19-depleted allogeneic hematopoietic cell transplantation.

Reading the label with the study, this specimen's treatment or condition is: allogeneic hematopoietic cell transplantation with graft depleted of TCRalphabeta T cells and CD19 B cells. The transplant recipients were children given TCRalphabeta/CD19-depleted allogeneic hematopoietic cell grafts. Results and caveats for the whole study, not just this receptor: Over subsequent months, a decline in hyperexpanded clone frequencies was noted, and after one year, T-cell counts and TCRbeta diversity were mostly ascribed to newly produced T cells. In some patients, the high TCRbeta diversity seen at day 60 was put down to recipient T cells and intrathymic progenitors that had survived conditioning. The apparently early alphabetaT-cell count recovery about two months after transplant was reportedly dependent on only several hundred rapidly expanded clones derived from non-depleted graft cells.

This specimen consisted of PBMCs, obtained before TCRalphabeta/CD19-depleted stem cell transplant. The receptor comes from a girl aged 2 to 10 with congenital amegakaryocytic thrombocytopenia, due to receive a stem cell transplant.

The CDR3 region reads CSANGQGATGELFF. The DNA sequence follows: TGCAGTGCAAACGGACAGGGAGCCACCGGGGAGCTGTTTTTT. The chain employs TRBV20-1 and TRBJ2-2, and 8 bases in between align with TRBD1. The CDR3 contains 14 residues, cysteine and phenylalanine counted. The only DNA kept is the CDR3, 42 bases in frame from the first base. The germline V gene (reference sequence) yields DFQATT for CDR1 and SNEGSKA for CDR2. Here V drops 6 bases and J drops 4 bases, and the junction holds 7 bases not matched to any gene.